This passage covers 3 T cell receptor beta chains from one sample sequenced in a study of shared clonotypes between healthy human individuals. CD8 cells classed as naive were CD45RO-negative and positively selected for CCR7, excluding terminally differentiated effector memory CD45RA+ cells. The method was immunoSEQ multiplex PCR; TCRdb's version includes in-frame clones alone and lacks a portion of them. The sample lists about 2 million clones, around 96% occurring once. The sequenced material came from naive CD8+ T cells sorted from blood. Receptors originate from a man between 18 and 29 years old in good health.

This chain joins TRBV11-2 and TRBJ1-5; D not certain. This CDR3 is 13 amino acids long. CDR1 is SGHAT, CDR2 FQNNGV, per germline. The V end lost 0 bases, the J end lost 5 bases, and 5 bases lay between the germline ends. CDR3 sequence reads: CASSLENYQPQHF. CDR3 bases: TGTGCCAGCAGCTTAGAAAATTATCAGCCCCAGCATTTT.

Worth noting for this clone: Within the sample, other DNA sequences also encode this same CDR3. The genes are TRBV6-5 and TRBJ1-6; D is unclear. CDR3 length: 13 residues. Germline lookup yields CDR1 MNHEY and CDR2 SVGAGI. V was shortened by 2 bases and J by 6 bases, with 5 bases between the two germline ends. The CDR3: CASSYGSNSPLHF. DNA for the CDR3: TGTGCCAGCAGTTACGGCAGTAATTCACCCCTCCACTTT.

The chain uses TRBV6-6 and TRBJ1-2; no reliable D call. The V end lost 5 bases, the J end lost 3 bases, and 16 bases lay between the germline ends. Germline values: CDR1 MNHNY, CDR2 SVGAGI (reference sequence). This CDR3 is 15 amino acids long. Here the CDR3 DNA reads TGTGCCAGCAGTGACCTAGCTCATGGAGACTATGGCTACACCTTC. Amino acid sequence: CASSDLAHGDYGYTF.